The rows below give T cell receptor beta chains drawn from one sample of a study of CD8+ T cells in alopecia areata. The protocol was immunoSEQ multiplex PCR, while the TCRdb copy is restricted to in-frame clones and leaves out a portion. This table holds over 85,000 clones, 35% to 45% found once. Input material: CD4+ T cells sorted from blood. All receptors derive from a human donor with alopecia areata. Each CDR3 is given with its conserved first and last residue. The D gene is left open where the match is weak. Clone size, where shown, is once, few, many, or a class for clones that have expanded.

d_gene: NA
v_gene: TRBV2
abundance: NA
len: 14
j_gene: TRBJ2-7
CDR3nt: TGTGCCAGCAGTGAGCAGGGGAGCTCCTACGAGCAGTACTTC
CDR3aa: CASSEQGSSYEQYF

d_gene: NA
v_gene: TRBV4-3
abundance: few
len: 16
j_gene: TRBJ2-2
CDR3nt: TGCGCCAGCAGCCAGGAAACAGGGATGAACACCGGGGAGCTGTTTTTT
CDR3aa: CASSQETGMNTGELFF

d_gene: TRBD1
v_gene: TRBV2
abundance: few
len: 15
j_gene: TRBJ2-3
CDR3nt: TGTGCCAGCAGTGATAACAGGGGAGGCACAGATACGCAGTATTTT
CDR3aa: CASSDNRGGTDTQYF

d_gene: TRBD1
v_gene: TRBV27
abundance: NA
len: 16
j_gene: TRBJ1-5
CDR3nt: TGTGCCAGCAGGCGCGCACAGGGGGTAGGAAATCAGCCCCAGCATTTT
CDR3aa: CASRRAQGVGNQPQHF

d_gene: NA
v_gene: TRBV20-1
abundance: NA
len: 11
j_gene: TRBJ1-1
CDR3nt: TGCAGTGGATACAAGAACACTGAAGCTTTCTTT
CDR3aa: CSGYKNTEAFF

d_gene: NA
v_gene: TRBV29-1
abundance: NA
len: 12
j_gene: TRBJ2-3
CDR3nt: TGCAGCGTTGAGGCAGGGCGAGATACGCAGTATTTT
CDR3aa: CSVEAGRDTQYF

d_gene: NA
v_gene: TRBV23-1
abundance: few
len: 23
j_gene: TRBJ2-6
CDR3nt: TGCGCCAGCAGCCCCCACTTAACGACAGGCGGGACCTCAATGCCCTCTGGGGCCAACGTCCTGACTTTC
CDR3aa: CASSPHLTTGGTSMPSGANVLTF

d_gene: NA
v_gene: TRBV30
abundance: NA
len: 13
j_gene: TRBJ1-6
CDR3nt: TGTGCCTGGAGTGGTAGCTATAATTCACCCCTCCACTTT
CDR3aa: CAWSGSYNSPLHF

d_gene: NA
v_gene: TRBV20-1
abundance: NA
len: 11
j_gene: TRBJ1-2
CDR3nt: TGCAGTGCTATTAAGGATCAACGCTACACCTTC
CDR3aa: CSAIKDQRYTF

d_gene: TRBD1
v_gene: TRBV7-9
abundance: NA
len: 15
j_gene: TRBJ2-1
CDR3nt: TGTGCCAGCAGCCTTGCTACAGGGGCCTTCAATGAGCAGTTCTTC
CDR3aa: CASSLATGAFNEQFF

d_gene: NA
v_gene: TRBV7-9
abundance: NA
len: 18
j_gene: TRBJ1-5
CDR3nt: TGTGCCAGCAGCTTGGGGCCCGGATGGCAGATTAGCAATCAGCCCCAGCATTTT
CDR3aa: CASSLGPGWQISNQPQHF

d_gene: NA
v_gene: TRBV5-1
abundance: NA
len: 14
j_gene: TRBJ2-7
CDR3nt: TGCGCCAGCAGCATACAGGGTGAATCCTACGAGCAGTACTTC
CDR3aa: CASSIQGESYEQYF

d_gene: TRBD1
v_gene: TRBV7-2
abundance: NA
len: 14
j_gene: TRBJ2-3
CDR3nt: TGTGCCAGCAGTACAGGGGCCACCCAAGATACGCAGTATTTT
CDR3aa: CASSTGATQDTQYF

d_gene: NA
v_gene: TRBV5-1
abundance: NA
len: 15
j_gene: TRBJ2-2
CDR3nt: TGCGCCAGCAGCCCCCTACCCGTTAACACCGGGGAGCTGTTTTTT
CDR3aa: CASSPLPVNTGELFF

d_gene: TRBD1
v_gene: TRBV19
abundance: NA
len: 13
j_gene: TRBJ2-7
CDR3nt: TGTGCCAGTAGTTCGTCAGGGGGATACGAGCAGTACTTC
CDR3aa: CASSSSGGYEQYF

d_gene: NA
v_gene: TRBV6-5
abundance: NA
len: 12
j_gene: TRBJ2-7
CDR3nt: TGTGCCAGCAGCCTCAGGGGCGGCGAGCAGTACTTC
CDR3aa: CASSLRGGEQYF

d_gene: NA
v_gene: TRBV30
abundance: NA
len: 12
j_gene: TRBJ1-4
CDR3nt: TGTGCCTGGTCACGGAATAATGAAAAACTGTTTTTT
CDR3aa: CAWSRNNEKLFF

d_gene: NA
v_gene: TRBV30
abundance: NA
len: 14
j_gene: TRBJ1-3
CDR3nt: TGTGCCTGGAGTGGGCTCGGGACTGGAAACACCATATATTTT
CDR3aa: CAWSGLGTGNTIYF

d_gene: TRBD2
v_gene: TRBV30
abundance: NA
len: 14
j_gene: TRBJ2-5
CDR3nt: TGTGCCTGGAGTGGACTAGCGGGGTCCCAGACCCAGTACTTC
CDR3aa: CAWSGLAGSQTQYF

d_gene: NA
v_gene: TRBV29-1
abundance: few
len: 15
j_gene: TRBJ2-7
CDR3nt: TGCAGCGTTGAAGATCGGGACGGAGCCTCCTACGAGCAGTACTTC
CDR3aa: CSVEDRDGASYEQYF

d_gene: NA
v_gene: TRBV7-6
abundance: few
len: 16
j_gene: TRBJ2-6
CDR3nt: TGTGCCAGCAGCCGATCAAGGGCCTCTGGGGCCAACGTCCTGACTTTC
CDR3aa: CASSRSRASGANVLTF

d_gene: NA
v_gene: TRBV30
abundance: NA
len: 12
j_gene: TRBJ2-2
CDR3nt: TGTGCCTGGACGTGGGCCTCCGGGGAGCTGTTTTTT
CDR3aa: CAWTWASGELFF

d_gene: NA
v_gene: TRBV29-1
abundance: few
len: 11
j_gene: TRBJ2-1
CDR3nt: TGCAGCGTTGATCGGAACAATGAGCAGTTCTTC
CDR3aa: CSVDRNNEQFF

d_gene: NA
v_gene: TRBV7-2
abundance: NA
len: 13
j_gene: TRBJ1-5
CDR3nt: TGTGCCAGCAGCTTAGTCAAATTCCAGCCCCAGCATTTT
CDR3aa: CASSLVKFQPQHF

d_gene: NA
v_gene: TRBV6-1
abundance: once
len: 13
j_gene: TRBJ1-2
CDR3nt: TGTGCCAGCAGTCTGGACGGTCTTTATGGCTACACCTTC
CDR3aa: CASSLDGLYGYTF

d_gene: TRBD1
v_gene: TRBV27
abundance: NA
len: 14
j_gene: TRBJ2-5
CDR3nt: TGTGCCAGCAGTGCCCCAGGGGGCTGGGAGACCCAGTACTTC
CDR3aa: CASSAPGGWETQYF

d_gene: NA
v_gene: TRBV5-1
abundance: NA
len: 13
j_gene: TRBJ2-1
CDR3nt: TGCGCCAGCAGCTCCGGGGTCCACAATGAGCAGTTCTTC
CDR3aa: CASSSGVHNEQFF

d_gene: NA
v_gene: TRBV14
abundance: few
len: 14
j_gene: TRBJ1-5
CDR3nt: TGTGCCAGCAGCCAAGCCGGCAGCAATCAGCCCCAGCATTTT
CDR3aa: CASSQAGSNQPQHF

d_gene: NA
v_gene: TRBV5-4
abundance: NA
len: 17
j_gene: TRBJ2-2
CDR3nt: TGTGCCAGCAGCGGGAAAATGACAGGCTCGAACACCGGGGAGCTGTTTTTT
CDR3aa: CASSGKMTGSNTGELFF

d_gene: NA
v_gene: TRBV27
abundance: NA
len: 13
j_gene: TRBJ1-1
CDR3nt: TGTGCCCAGCGAAGGGATGTGAACACTGAAGCTTTCTTT
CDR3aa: CAQRRDVNTEAFF

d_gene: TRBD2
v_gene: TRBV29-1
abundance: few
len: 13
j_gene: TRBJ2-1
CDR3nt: TGCAGCGTCCAGACTAGCGGAAGCAATGAGCAGTTCTTC
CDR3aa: CSVQTSGSNEQFF

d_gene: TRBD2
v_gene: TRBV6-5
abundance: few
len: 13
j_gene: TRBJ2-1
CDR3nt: TGTGCCAGCAGTCGGGGGGTGAGGGATGAGCAGTTCTTC
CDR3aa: CASSRGVRDEQFF

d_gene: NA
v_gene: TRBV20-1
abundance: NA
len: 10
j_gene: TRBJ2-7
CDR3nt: TGCAGTGCCGTACTCTACGAGCAGTACTTC
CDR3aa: CSAVLYEQYF

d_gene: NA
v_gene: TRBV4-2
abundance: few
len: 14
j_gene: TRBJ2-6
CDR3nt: TGTGCCAGCAGCGGGGGCGTAGGGGCCAACGTCCTGACTTTC
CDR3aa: CASSGGVGANVLTF

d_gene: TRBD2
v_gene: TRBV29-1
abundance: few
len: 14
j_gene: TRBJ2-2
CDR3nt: TGCAGCGTCAGGACTAGCGGGATCCCCGGGGAGCTGTTTTTT
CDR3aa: CSVRTSGIPGELFF

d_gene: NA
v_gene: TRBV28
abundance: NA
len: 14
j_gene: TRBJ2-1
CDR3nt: TGTGCCAGCAGTACCCCGCTGGCTAGAAGTGAGCAGTTCTTC
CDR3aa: CASSTPLARSEQFF

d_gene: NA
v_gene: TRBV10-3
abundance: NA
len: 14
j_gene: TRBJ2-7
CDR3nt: TGTGCCATCAGTGAAGGGACTGGTACCTACGAGCAGTACTTC
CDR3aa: CAISEGTGTYEQYF

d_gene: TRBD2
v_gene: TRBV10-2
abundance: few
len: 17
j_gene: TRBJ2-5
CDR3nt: TGCGCCAGCAGTGAGTCTCGACTAGCGGGCCCGGAAGAGACCCAGTACTTC
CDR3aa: CASSESRLAGPEETQYF

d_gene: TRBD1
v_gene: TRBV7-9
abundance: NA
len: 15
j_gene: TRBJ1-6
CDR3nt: TGTGCCAGCAGCTTAGGGACAGGAGGTTCTTCACCCCTCCACTTT
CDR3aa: CASSLGTGGSSPLHF

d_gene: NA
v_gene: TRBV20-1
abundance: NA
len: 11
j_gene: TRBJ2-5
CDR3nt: TGCAGTGCCAAAGGAGGGGAGACCCAGTACTTC
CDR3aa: CSAKGGETQYF

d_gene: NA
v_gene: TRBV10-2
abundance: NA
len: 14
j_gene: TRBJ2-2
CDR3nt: TGCGCCAGCAGTGAGTCGAAGGAGGACGGGGAGCTGTTTTTT
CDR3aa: CASSESKEDGELFF

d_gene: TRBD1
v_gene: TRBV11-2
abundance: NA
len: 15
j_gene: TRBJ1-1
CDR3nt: TGTGCCAGCAGCTCCCGGGACAGCGTGAACACTGAAGCTTTCTTT
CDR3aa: CASSSRDSVNTEAFF

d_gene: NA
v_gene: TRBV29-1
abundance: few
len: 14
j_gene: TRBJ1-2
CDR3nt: TGCAGCGTATCAGGGAGTATAGATAACTATGGCTACACCTTC
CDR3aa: CSVSGSIDNYGYTF

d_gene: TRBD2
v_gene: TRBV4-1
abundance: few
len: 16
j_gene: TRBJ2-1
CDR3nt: TGCGCCAGCAGCCAAGACCTAGCGGGGGCCTACAATGAGCAGTTCTTC
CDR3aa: CASSQDLAGAYNEQFF

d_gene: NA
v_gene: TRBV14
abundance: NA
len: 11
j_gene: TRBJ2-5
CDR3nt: TGTGCCAGCAGCCAAGAGGGGCCCCAGTACTTC
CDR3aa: CASSQEGPQYF

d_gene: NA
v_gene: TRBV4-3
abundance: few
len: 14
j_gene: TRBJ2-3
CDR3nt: TGCGCCAGCAGCCAAGAATTCGCTGCAGATACGCAGTATTTT
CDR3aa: CASSQEFAADTQYF

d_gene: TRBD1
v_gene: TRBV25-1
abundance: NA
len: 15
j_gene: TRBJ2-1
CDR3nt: TGTGCCAGCAGTGAGTCTGGGACAGGGTCGAATGAGCAGTTCTTC
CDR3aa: CASSESGTGSNEQFF

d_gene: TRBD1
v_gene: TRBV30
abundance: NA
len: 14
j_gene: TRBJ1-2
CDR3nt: TGTGCCTGGAGTGTCTGGCAGGGGGCGGCTGGCTACACCTTC
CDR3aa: CAWSVWQGAAGYTF

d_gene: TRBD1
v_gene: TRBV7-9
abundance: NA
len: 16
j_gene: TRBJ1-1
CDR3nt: TGTGCCAGCAGCGCGCTGGGACAGGGCTTGAACACTGAAGCTTTCTTT
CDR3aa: CASSALGQGLNTEAFF

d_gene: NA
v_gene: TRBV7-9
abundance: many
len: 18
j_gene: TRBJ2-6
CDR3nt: TGTGCCAGCACCCTGATAGGGGCAGGGTCGGCTGGGGCCAACGTCCTGACTTTC
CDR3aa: CASTLIGAGSAGANVLTF

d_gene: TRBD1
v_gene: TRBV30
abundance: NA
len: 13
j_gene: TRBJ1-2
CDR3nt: TGTGCCTCACAGCGGGGACAGTTCGATGGCTACACCTTC
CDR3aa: CASQRGQFDGYTF

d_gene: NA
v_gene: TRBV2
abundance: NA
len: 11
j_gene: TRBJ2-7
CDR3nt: TGTGCCAGCAGTCCATCTTGGGAGCAGTACTTC
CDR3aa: CASSPSWEQYF

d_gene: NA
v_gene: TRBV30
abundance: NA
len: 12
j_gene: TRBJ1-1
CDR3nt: TGTGCCTGGAGTAGATTGACGGTTGAAGCTTTCTTT
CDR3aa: CAWSRLTVEAFF

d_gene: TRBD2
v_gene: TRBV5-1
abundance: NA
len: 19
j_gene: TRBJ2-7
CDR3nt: TGCGCCAGCAGCCCCTCCAGGCCGGGGGGAAACTTGATCTCCTACGAGCAGTACTTC
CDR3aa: CASSPSRPGGNLISYEQYF

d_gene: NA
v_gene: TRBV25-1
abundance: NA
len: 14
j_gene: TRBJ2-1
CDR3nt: TGTGCCAGCAGTAGTGCCGGGACAACCGGGACTAAAGTCTTC
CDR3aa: CASSSAGTTGTKVF